The 16 T cell receptor beta chains in this list originate from one sample, sequenced in a study of blood T cell repertoires in COVID-19. Sequencing used immunoSEQ multiplex PCR; TCRdb keeps in-frame clones, though not all of them. The data hold about 110,000 clones, with 84% observed a single time. The sequenced material came from peripheral blood. The receptors shown here come from a woman aged 45-65 years with acute or convalescent COVID-19.

The genes are TRBV28 and TRBJ1-6; 7 bases line up with TRBD1. Germline lookup yields CDR1 MDHEN and CDR2 SYDVKM. The CDR3 loop spans 13 amino acids. V lost 6 bases to trimming and J lost 9 bases; unmatched junction nucleotides: 5. CDR3 coding DNA: TGTGCCAGCAGACCTAGACAGGGTTCACCCCTCCACTTT. Amino acid sequence: CASRPRQGSPLHF. Filled out from reference TRBV28 and TRBJ1-6, the complete variable domain reads DVKVTQSSRYLVKRTGEKVFLECVQDMDHENMFWYRQDPGLGLRLIYFSYDVKMKEKGDIPEGYSVSREKKERFSLILESASTNQTSMYLCASRPRQGSPLHFGNGTRLTVT.

V and J are TRBV2 and TRBJ1-5, with 7 bases lining up with TRBD1. This CDR3 spans 17 amino acids. V shed 5 bases, J shed 1 base, and the junction held 11 bases outside the gene matches. The germline V gene encodes CDR1 SNHLY and CDR2 FYNNEI. The CDR3 reads CASSPTTGKGSNQPQHF. Here the CDR3 DNA reads TGTGCCAGCAGTCCCACGACAGGGAAAGGGAGCAATCAGCCCCAGCATTTT.

V and J are TRBV6-5 and TRBJ1-5; D might be TRBD1 (6 bases). The germline gives CDR1 MNHEY, CDR2 SVGAGI. The CDR3 is 16 residues long. Trimming stripped 4 bases from V and 4 bases from J, with 17 bases between. The CDR3 bases are TGTGCCAGCAGTTCGGGCCGTTGGGGGCCTAATCAGCCCCAGCATTTT. This sequence encodes CASSSGRWGPNQPQHF.

The chain has TRBV9 and TRBJ2-5; D is uncertain. This CDR3 comprises 14 residues. The V end was cut by 0 bases, the J end by 4 bases, with 10 bases between. Germline V gene lookup returns CDR1 SGDLS and CDR2 YYNGEE. CDR3 nucleotides: TGTGCCAGCAGCGTAGGCCCGCGGCCAGAGACCCAGTACTTC. The encoded protein is CASSVGPRPETQYF.

This chain links TRBV5-8 with TRBJ2-1, with TRBD2 identical over 7 bases. This CDR3 contains 15 residues. Germline-derived CDR1 and CDR2 are SGHTS and YDEGEE. Losses at the gene ends were 4 bases for V and 6 bases for J; bases not matched to a gene: 10. The CDR3 nucleotides are TGTGCCAGCAGCCCTCGGGGAGGGGTAAGCAATGAGCAGTTCTTC. This gives the protein CASSPRGGVSNEQFF.

The V and J genes are TRBV20-1 and TRBJ2-1; 10 nucleotides align to TRBD2. The CDR3 spans 14 residues. Per germline, CDR1 DFQATT and CDR2 SNEGSKA (reference sequence). V shed 3 bases, J shed 4 bases, and the junction held 3 bases outside the gene matches. The CDR3 here is CSASFSGGYNEQFF. CDR3 bases: TGCAGTGCTAGTTTTAGCGGGGGGTACAATGAGCAGTTCTTC.

This chain connects TRBV14 to TRBJ1-1; D possibly corresponds to TRBD1 (6 bases). V was trimmed by 6 bases and J by 6 bases, leaving 17 bases between them. The germline V gene encodes CDR1 SGHDN and CDR2 FVKESK. The CDR3 has 14 amino acids. The CDR3 sequence: CASRSSSGGPEAFF. CDR3 coding DNA: TGTGCCAGCAGGTCATCTTCGGGGGGCCCTGAAGCTTTCTTT.

This chain uses TRBV29-1 with TRBJ1-2; TRBD1 aligns across 9 bases. J lost 7 bases, V lost 4 bases, and 4 bases had no gene match. The CDR3 contains 12 residues. Germline V gene lookup returns CDR1 SQVTM and CDR2 ANQGSEA. The CDR3 DNA reads TGCAGCGTTGGGGGACAGGGTCTTGGCTACACCTTC. It yields the protein CSVGGQGLGYTF.

The V and J genes are TRBV6-1 and TRBJ2-3; the D is unclear. The CDR3 contains 16 residues. V was pared by 6 bases and J by 0 bases, with 16 bases between. Looked up from germline, CDR1 is MNHNS and CDR2 is SASEGT. The CDR3 coding sequence is TGTGCCAGCAGGGAATACTTCCGAACTAGCACAGATACGCAGTATTTT. This gives the protein CASREYFRTSTDTQYF.

This clone was seen once. The chain links TRBV4-1 to TRBJ1-5, with 7 nucleotides matching TRBD1. The CDR3 length is 19 residues. The junction had 22 bases not matched to a gene; V was cut back by 4 bases and J by 7 bases. Germline V gives CDR1 MGHRA, CDR2 YSYEKL. The CDR3 bases are TGCGCCAGCAGCCTTCCCGCTTGGACAGGTCGCACGGTCAGCCAGCCCCAGCATTTT. This codes for CASSLPAWTGRTVSQPQHF.

This clone was observed once. V gene TRBV5-1 combines with J gene TRBJ1-3, with D perhaps matching TRBD1 (5 bases). V was shortened by 4 bases and J by 4 bases, with 9 bases between the two germline ends. This CDR3 region has 13 residues. Per germline, CDR1 SGHRS and CDR2 YFSETQ. The CDR3 region is CASSDSPGNTIYF. CDR3 nucleotide sequence: TGCGCCAGCAGCGACAGTCCAGGAAACACCATATATTTT.

This rearrangement joins TRBV5-1 to TRBJ1-1, with D possibly being TRBD1 (5 bases). Germline V lookup: CDR1 SGHRS, CDR2 YFSETQ. The length of the CDR3 is 16 residues. Trimming removed 1 base from V and 0 bases from J, with 13 bases in between. The CDR3 bases are TGCGCCAGCAGCTTGAGCCCTCAGGGCCTGAACACTGAAGCTTTCTTT. Translation gives CASSLSPQGLNTEAFF.

V gene TRBV18 combines with J gene TRBJ2-2, with 7 nucleotides matching TRBD1. Per germline, CDR1 KGHSH and CDR2 LQKENI. This CDR3 region has 16 residues. Trimming at V came to 5 bases and at J to 1 base, leaving 7 bases not matched to a gene. CDR3 in DNA: TGTGCCAGCTCAAAATCCGGGACAGAGAACACCGGGGAGCTGTTTTTT. Protein product: CASSKSGTENTGELFF.

The chain recombines TRBV6-4 with TRBJ2-5; D is unresolved. CDR3 length equals 13 residues. CDR1 is MRHNA and CDR2 is SNTAGT in the germline V gene. V lost 3 bases to trimming and J lost 2 bases, with 7 bases between them. The chain's CDR3 is CASSEPRQETQYF. In nucleotides, the CDR3 is TGTGCCAGCAGTGAACCCAGACAAGAGACCCAGTACTTC.

The J gene is TRBJ1-1, the V gene TRBV6-5; D is unresolved. The CDR3 has 14 amino acids. Trimming pared 0 bases from V and 7 bases from J, leaving 12 bases between. Germline CDR1 reads MNHEY; CDR2 reads SVGAGI. CDR3 DNA: TGTGCCAGCAGTTACTCGGAGCGTGCGGTTGAAGCTTTCTTT. It yields the protein CASSYSERAVEAFF.

The J gene is TRBJ2-5, the V gene TRBV18; D uncertain. With 4 bases removed from V and 5 bases from J, the gap between germline ends came to 11 bases. Germline V CDR1 and CDR2: KGHSH, LQKENI. This CDR3 is built from 13 residues. CDR3 sequence reads: CASSRVLWETQYF. In DNA, the CDR3 is TGTGCCAGCTCACGCGTCCTATGGGAGACCCAGTACTTC.